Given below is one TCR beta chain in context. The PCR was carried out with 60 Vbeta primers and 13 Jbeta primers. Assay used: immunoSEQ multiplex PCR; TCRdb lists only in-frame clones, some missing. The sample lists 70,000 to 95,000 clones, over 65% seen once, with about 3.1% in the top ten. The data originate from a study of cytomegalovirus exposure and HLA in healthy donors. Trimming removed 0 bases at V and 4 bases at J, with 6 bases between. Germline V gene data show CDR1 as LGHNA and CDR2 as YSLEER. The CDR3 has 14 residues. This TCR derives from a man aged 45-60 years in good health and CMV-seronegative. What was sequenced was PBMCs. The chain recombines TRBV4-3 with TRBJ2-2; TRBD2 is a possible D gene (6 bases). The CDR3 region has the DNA TGCGCCAGCAGCCAAGAGGGAGGCACCGGGGAGCTGTTTTTT. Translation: CASSQEGGTGELFF.